The 23 T cell receptor beta chains in this list originate from one sample, sequenced in a study of monozygotic twins with inflammatory bowel disease. TCRdb derives one entry per CDR3 protein from the 5' RACE reads, leaving out DNA. This sample contains more than 300,000 distinct CDR3 sequences. The specimen sequenced was blood. The receptors originated from a human donor with ulcerative colitis or Crohn's disease, or a healthy co-twin of an affected twin (not recorded which).

The chain links TRBV20-1 to TRBJ1-6; the TCRdb D gene call, TRBD1, has no DNA to confirm it. Germline CDR1 reads DFQATT; CDR2 reads SNEGSKA (reference sequence). This CDR3 contains 16 residues. CDR3 region: CSAPGTGGSYNSPLHF.

The J gene is TRBJ1-5, the V gene TRBV5-1. This CDR3 is built from 13 residues. In germline, CDR1 is SGHRS, CDR2 YFSETQ. The chain's CDR3 is CASSSGHNQPQHF.

This chain joins TRBV19 and TRBJ1-1. The CDR3 loop spans 14 amino acids. Germline assignment: CDR1 LNHDA and CDR2 SQIVND (reference sequence). CDR3 loop: CASSGRHENTEAFF.

V gene TRBV7-2 combines with J gene TRBJ2-2; TCRdb gives TRBD2 as the D gene, but with no DNA this cannot be confirmed. CDR3 length equals 17 residues. CDR1 is SGHTA, CDR2 FQGNSA, per germline. CDR3: CASSLAGGGARTGELFF.

This rearrangement joins TRBV11-2 to TRBJ2-7. The CDR3 is made up of 14 amino acids. CDR1 and CDR2 from the germline V gene are SGHAT and FQNNGV. CDR3 loop: CASSRQASTYEQYF.

The J gene is TRBJ1-5, the V gene TRBV6-2 or TRBV6-3. The CDR3 runs 13 residues. Germline V gene sequence: CDR1 MNHEY, CDR2 SVGEGT. CDR3 in amino acids: CASSYPGDQPQHF.

The rearrangement uses TRBV7-3 and TRBJ2-2; the D call of TRBD1 rests on TCRdb alone, since no DNA is present to check it. The CDR3 contains 16 residues. Germline V gene data show CDR1 as SGHTA and CDR2 as FQGTGA. Here the CDR3 reads CASSSTGGVKSGELFF.

V gene TRBV20-1 combines with J gene TRBJ2-1; no DNA is available, so the TRBD1 call from TCRdb remains unchecked. CDR1 is DFQATT, CDR2 SNEGSKA, per germline (reference sequence). The CDR3 has 16 amino acids. The CDR3 protein is CSASPHLGQGNNEQFF.

The chain has TRBV27 and TRBJ2-1. The CDR3 is made up of 12 amino acids. Germline V CDR1 and CDR2: MNHEY, SMNVEV (reference sequence). CDR3 sequence reads: CASSPYPIQVFF.

The chain recombines TRBV6-2 or TRBV6-3 with TRBJ1-5. Looked up from germline, CDR1 is MNHEY and CDR2 is SVGEGT. This CDR3 contains 14 residues. The CDR3 region is CASSPKPSDQPQHF.

This chain joins TRBV4-1 and TRBJ2-5. The CDR3 contains 15 residues. Germline values: CDR1 MGHRA, CDR2 YSYEKL. The CDR3 spells CASSPKIHIGETQYF.

The genes are TRBV12-3 or TRBV12-4 and TRBJ1-5; TCRdb proposes TRBD1, but this gene call is untestable without DNA. CDR3 length: 14 residues. CDR3 loop: CASSPGQVFQPQHF.

CDR3 region: CASSPRAQAPYEQYF. The V and J genes are TRBV18 and TRBJ2-7; TCRdb gives TRBD2 as the D gene, but with no DNA this cannot be confirmed. From germline, CDR1 is KGHSH and CDR2 LQKENI. There are 15 residues in the CDR3.

The chain has TRBV21-1 and TRBJ2-7; TCRdb outputs TRBD1, but without DNA this stays unchecked. TRBV21-1 is reported as a pseudogene. There are 15 residues in the CDR3. The CDR3 sequence: CASSKRTGGVYEQYF.

The CDR3 sequence is CASSDSGLKQYF. The rearrangement joins TRBV6-4 to TRBJ2-7. The CDR3 contains 12 residues. CDR1 and CDR2 (germline): MRHNA, SNTAGT.

The chain joins TRBV10-3 to TRBJ1-2; the TCRdb D gene call, TRBD1, has no DNA to confirm it. The CDR3 is 18 amino acids. Germline V gene data show CDR1 as ENHRY and CDR2 as SYGVKD. CDR3 sequence reads: CATTSLRDSIQLIYGYTF.

The chain joins TRBV7-3 to TRBJ1-4; with no DNA, the TCRdb D assignment of TRBD1 cannot be verified. The V gene's germline CDR1 is SGHTA and CDR2 FQGTGA. CDR3 length: 17 amino acids. This CDR3 reads CASNRGSSGAPNEKLFF.

The chain combines TRBV19 with TRBJ1-1. The CDR3 runs 12 residues. The germline V gene has CDR1 LNHDA and CDR2 SQIVND (reference sequence). This chain's CDR3 is CASSVGGIGAFF.

The rearrangement uses TRBV30 and TRBJ2-2; TCRdb indicates TRBD1, and absent DNA this call remains unverified. Germline lookup yields CDR1 GTSNPN and CDR2 SVGIG (reference sequence). The CDR3 is made up of 13 amino acids. The CDR3 sequence: CAWRVQGAGELFF.

The chain joins TRBV20-1 to TRBJ1-6; the D call of TRBD1 rests on TCRdb alone, since no DNA is present to check it. The CDR3 covers 15 residues. Germline V gene sequence: CDR1 DFQATT, CDR2 SNEGSKA (reference sequence). The chain's CDR3 is CSARDDSFLDSPLHF.

The V call is TRBV5-6, the J call TRBJ2-1; no DNA is available, so the TRBD1 call from TCRdb remains unchecked. The CDR3 runs to 16 residues. CDR1 and CDR2 (germline): SGHDT, YYEEEE. The CDR3 loop reads CASSLGQAYSYNEQFF. Using reference TRBV5-6 and TRBJ2-1 for the parts outside the CDR3, the full variable domain is DAGVTQSPTHLIKTRGQQVTLRCSPKSGHDTVSWYQQALGQGPQFIFQYYEEEERQRGNFPDRFSGHQFPNYSSELNVNALLLGDSALYLCASSLGQAYSYNEQFFGPGTRLTVL.

The chain uses TRBV6-5 and TRBJ2-7. CDR1 is MNHEY and CDR2 is SVGAGI in the germline V gene. The CDR3 consists of 11 residues. Here the CDR3 reads CASSYSHEQYF.

The chain joins TRBV11-2 to TRBJ2-1; TCRdb's D call, TRBD1, is unchecked because there is no DNA. There are 18 residues in the CDR3. Germline V lookup: CDR1 SGHAT, CDR2 FQNNGV. The CDR3 is CASSLVSGGDSRRNEQFF.